This section outlines one T cell receptor beta chain sequence together with its context. Regarding treatment: some 20 received Ad26.COV2.S at low or high dose, single or two shots; roughly five received placebo; per-sample allocation not given. The samples were gathered on day 63 after the first injection of vaccine or placebo. TCRdb's table, derived via immunoSEQ multiplex PCR, lists solely in-frame clones and lacks some. The profile shows fewer than 800,000 clones, approximately 88% of them singletons. This record comes from a study of Ad26.COV2.S vaccination and SARS-CoV-2 variants. The length of the CDR3 is 14 residues. Germline V gene sequence: CDR1 LGHDT, CDR2 YNNKEL (reference sequence). Unmatched junction bases numbered 3, after V lost 4 bases and J lost 5 bases.

This clonotype was sampled from a person aged 18 to 65 who received the Ad26.COV2.S COVID-19 vaccine or a placebo. V usage is TRBV3-1 (or the pseudogene TRBV3-2) and J usage is TRBJ2-5, with 11 nucleotides matching TRBD2. Sample: peripheral blood, taken in a trial of Ad26.COV2.S vaccine versus placebo. For the CDR3, the DNA is TGTGCCAGCAGCCGTGGGACTAGCGGTGAGACCCAGTACTTC. Protein product: CASSRGTSGETQYF.